The 9 T cell receptor beta chains below come from one sample, sequenced in a study of OX40 agonist ivuxolimab in advanced cancers. Sequencing was performed with immunoSEQ multiplex PCR; in TCRdb, only in-frame clones are kept and a portion is missing. The profile covers some 80,000 clones, with roughly 92% appearing a single time and about 0.61% taken by the ten largest. Source: CD4+ or CD8+ T cells sorted from blood, taken in a trial of the OX40 agonist ivuxolimab. The receptor source for this set is an adult with an advanced solid tumor such as melanoma, head and neck, liver or kidney cancer.

The chain carries TRBV9 and TRBJ2-5; 14 bases match TRBD2. V was clipped by 0 bases and J by 4 bases; unmatched bases: 8. The CDR3 sequence is 18 residues long. Germline V gives CDR1 SGDLS, CDR2 YYNGEE. The CDR3 spells CASSVELWGTSGGETQYF. The CDR3 DNA sequence: TGTGCCAGCAGCGTAGAATTGTGGGGGACTAGCGGGGGAGAGACCCAGTACTTC.

V gene TRBV19 combines with J gene TRBJ1-3, with 9 bases that match TRBD1. The CDR3 runs to 20 residues. The junction had 17 bases not matched to a gene; V was cut back by 5 bases and J by 0 bases. Per germline, CDR1 LNHDA and CDR2 SQIVND (reference sequence). CDR3 region: CASSPPGTGFALGSGNTIYF. DNA of the CDR3: TGTGCCAGTAGTCCACCCGGGACAGGGTTCGCACTCGGCTCTGGAAACACCATATATTTT.

This chain joins TRBV4-2 and TRBJ2-7; 10 bases fit TRBD2. Germline CDR1 is LGHNA and CDR2 is YNFKEQ. Germline trimming cut 4 bases from V and 7 bases from J; bases unmatched to any gene: 7. This CDR3 is built from 14 residues. The CDR3 bases are TGTGCCAGCAGCCGAGAGGGACTAGCGAGTGAGCAGTACTTC. Its protein is CASSREGLASEQYF.

This chain joins TRBV6-1 and TRBJ1-2; D may be TRBD1 (5 bases). The germline gives CDR1 MNHNS, CDR2 SASEGT. The CDR3 has 14 amino acids. V was pared by 7 bases and J by 2 bases, with 14 bases between. CDR3 nucleotides: TGTGCCAGCAAGCTCAGGGCACTAAACTATGGCTACACCTTC. Protein: CASKLRALNYGYTF.

The rearrangement joins TRBV5-1 to TRBJ1-1; no clear D gene. Trimming took off 0 bases at V and 3 bases at J, with 15 bases between the two ends. The CDR3 totals 16 residues. CDR1 is SGHRS and CDR2 is YFSETQ in the germline V gene. In nucleotides, the CDR3 is TGCGCCAGCAGCTTGGGTGCTTACCTCGACGACACTGAAGCTTTCTTT. Its protein product is CASSLGAYLDDTEAFF.

V gene TRBV5-4 combines with J gene TRBJ1-5, with unresolved D. This CDR3 comprises 14 residues. Germline V gene lookup returns CDR1 SGHNT and CDR2 YYREEE (reference sequence). With 4 bases removed from V and 9 bases from J, the gap between germline ends came to 17 bases. This chain's CDR3 is CASSGGPNQWPQHF. CDR3 DNA: TGTGCCAGCAGCGGAGGACCGAATCAGTGGCCCCAGCATTTT.

The J gene is TRBJ2-3, the V gene TRBV7-9; no reliable D call. V was trimmed by 2 bases and J by 2 bases, leaving 11 bases between them. Germline CDR1 SEHNR, CDR2 FQNEAQ (reference sequence). The CDR3 consists of 15 residues. CDR3 region: CASSLSTGPTDTQYF. In nucleotides, the CDR3 is TGTGCCAGCAGCTTATCAACCGGGCCCACAGATACGCAGTATTTT.

This clone was recorded only once. The chain combines TRBV25-1 with TRBJ1-1; TRBD1 is a possible D gene (5 bases). This CDR3 is built from 15 residues. Germline CDR1 is MGHDK and CDR2 is SYGVNS. V lost 1 base to trimming and J lost 6 bases, with 15 bases between them. Here the CDR3 reads CASSELGGFGSEAFF. The CDR3, as DNA: TGTGCCAGCAGTGAATTGGGGGGTTTCGGCTCTGAAGCTTTCTTT.

The CDR3 loop reads CASSYDLEEYEQYF. The CDR3 DNA reads as TGCGCCAGCAGCTACGACTTGGAGGAATACGAGCAGTACTTC. The chain couples TRBV5-1 to TRBJ2-7; weak D call: TRBD2 (5 bases). This CDR3 comprises 14 residues. The V gene lost 3 bases and the J gene lost 4 bases, with 14 bases spanning the gap. Germline V lookup: CDR1 SGHRS, CDR2 YFSETQ. Full variable domain (remainder filled in from reference TRBV5-1 and TRBJ2-7): KAGVTQTPRYLIKTRGQQVTLSCSPISGHRSVSWYQQTPGQGLQFLFEYFSETQRNKGNFPGRFSGRQFSNSRSEMNVSTLELGDSALYLCASSYDLEEYEQYFGPGTRLTVT.